This entry lists 14 T cell receptor beta chains sequenced from one sample in a study of liver allograft versus peripheral blood T cells (dated by TCRdb to between 2020 and 2021). In terms of the full investigation: The study compared T cell receptor repertoires found within transplanted livers against repertoires in the peripheral blood of liver transplant recipients.

Sequencing used an Illumina MiSeq. TCRdb itself trimmed the public reads at Q25 with fastp, ran MiXCR and retained productive beta chains. Every distinct CDR3 protein forms one entry, paired with its most common genes and DNA. The sample data list 850 to 1,400 distinct CDR3 sequences, and roughly 19% of these were observed just once. Around 77% of the sample is held by the ten biggest clonotypes. Receptors were obtained from a human patient who had a liver transplant. Following transplantation, T cells from the graft donor may be among those present.

This chain uses TRBV6-5 with TRBJ2-2; D gene uncertain. The germline V gene encodes CDR1 MNHEY and CDR2 SVGAGI. The V end lost 5 bases, the J end lost 0 bases, and 4 bases lay between the germline ends. The CDR3 sequence is 13 residues long. CDR3 in amino acids: CASSPTNTGELFF. The CDR3 nucleotides read TGTGCCAGCAGTCCAACGAACACCGGGGAGCTGTTTTTT.

A note on this clonotype: A much more abundant neighbour one base away suggests this may be a read error. The chain is built from TRBV13 and TRBJ2-7, with D possibly being TRBD2 (6 bases). V lost 9 bases and J 3 bases, leaving 15 bases between the germline ends. From germline, CDR1 is PRHDT and CDR2 FYEKMQ (reference sequence). The CDR3 runs 13 residues. This CDR3 reads CARSYDSGYEQYF. Written as DNA, the CDR3 is TGTGCCAGGAGTTATGATAGCGGCTACGAGCAGTACTTC.

The rearrangement links TRBV12-3 or TRBV12-4 to TRBJ1-2; D remains ambiguous. The CDR3 length is 13 residues. Deletions cut 5 bases from V and 6 bases from J, with 13 bases between. The CDR3 nucleotides are TGTGCCAGCAGTCCTGGGCCGGACGATGGCTACACCTTC. This codes for CASSPGPDDGYTF.

This clonotype counts as medium-sized (0.01 to 0.1%). This chain joins TRBV5-6 and TRBJ2-7; 8 bases map to TRBD1. Trimming took 4 bases from V and 0 from J; bases not matched to a gene: 9. The CDR3 has 16 residues. Germline CDR1 SGHDT, CDR2 YYEEEE. CDR3 in amino acids: CASSTFRTGTSYEQYF. Written as DNA, the CDR3 is TGTGCCAGCAGCACTTTTAGGACAGGGACCTCCTACGAGCAGTACTTC.

The rearrangement joins TRBV20-1 to TRBJ2-1, with TRBD2 matching over 8 bases. The trim removed 3 bases at V and 0 bases at J, leaving 13 bases unmatched. The CDR3 covers 18 residues. Germline V gene data show CDR1 as DFQATT and CDR2 as SNEGSKA (reference sequence). This chain's CDR3 is CSASGQRERRSSYNEQFF. The CDR3 DNA sequence: TGCAGTGCTAGTGGCCAGCGGGAGCGCCGAAGCTCCTACAATGAGCAGTTCTTC.

This clonotype is large. The chain uses TRBV27 and TRBJ2-2, with D uncertain. Germline V gives CDR1 MNHEY, CDR2 SMNVEV (reference sequence). The CDR3 runs 14 residues. V was cut by 6 bases and J by 1 base, with 9 bases left in between. The CDR3 here is CASSPLGNTGELFF. CDR3 sequence (DNA): TGTGCCAGCAGCCCCCTAGGGAACACCGGGGAGCTGTTTTTT.

This clonotype rates as hyperexpanded. The junction differs from germline at one of its ends, possibly a read error. This rearrangement joins TRBV10-1 to TRBJ1-5; a weak D match, TRBD1 (6 bases). Germline CDR1 is WNHNN and CDR2 is SYGVQD (reference sequence). CDR3 length equals 14 residues. For the CDR3, the DNA is TGTGCCAGTTCCGGAGGGGGTAGCAATCAGCCCCAGCATTTT. This sequence encodes CASSGGGSNQPQHF.

This clonotype is labeled medium-sized. V usage is TRBV20-1 and J usage is TRBJ2-1; 9 positions match TRBD2. This CDR3 contains 15 residues. Germline values: CDR1 DFQATT, CDR2 SNEGSKA (reference sequence). Trimming cost V 4 bases and J 9 bases; bases outside gene matches: 13. The CDR3 DNA follows: TGCAGTGCTAAGGATTCGGCTAGCGGGAACGTTGAGCAGTTCTTC. This codes for CSAKDSASGNVEQFF.

By proportion, this clonotype is medium-sized. This chain joins TRBV7-2 and TRBJ2-2, with 16 bases fitting TRBD2. The CDR3 consists of 21 residues. V was clipped by 4 bases and J by 3 bases; unmatched bases: 14. CDR1 is SGHTA, CDR2 FQGNSA, per germline. CDR3 DNA sequence: TGTGCCAGCAGCTCTTTGGGACCGGGACTAGCGGGAGGGCAGGACACCGGGGAGCTGTTTTTT. Protein sequence: CASSSLGPGLAGGQDTGELFF. The full variable domain, rest sourced from reference TRBV7-2 and TRBJ2-2, is GAGVSQSPSNKVTEKGKDVELRCDPISGHTALYWYRQSLGQGLEFLIYFQGNSAPDKSGLPSDRFSAERTGGSVSTLTIQRTQQEDSAVYLCASSSLGPGLAGGQDTGELFFGEGSRLTVL.

This clonotype rates as medium-sized. The rearrangement uses TRBV27 and TRBJ2-7; no definite D call. V dropped 8 bases and J dropped 0 bases, with 8 bases sitting between them. This CDR3 spans 12 amino acids. Germline lookup yields CDR1 MNHEY and CDR2 SMNVEV (reference sequence). CDR3: CASFSSSYEQYF. The CDR3, as DNA: TGTGCCAGCTTTTCAAGCTCCTACGAGCAGTACTTC.

In its sample, this clonotype ranks as medium-sized. The V and J genes are TRBV11-2 and TRBJ2-1, with D unclear. The ends were cut back, 4 bases at V and 2 bases at J, with 9 bases in the middle. CDR1 and CDR2 from the germline V gene are SGHAT and FQNNGV. CDR3 length: 14 amino acids. The CDR3 sequence: CASSYRGPYNEQFF. In nucleotides, the CDR3 is TGTGCCAGCAGCTATCGTGGGCCCTACAATGAGCAGTTCTTC.

In this sample, this clonotype turned up a few times. V gene TRBV6-2 or TRBV6-3 combines with J gene TRBJ2-5; D unclear. Germline assignment: CDR1 MNHEY and CDR2 SVGEGT. The CDR3 is made up of 15 amino acids. V lost 5 bases and J lost 2, with 15 bases in between. The CDR3 nucleotides read TGTGCCAGCAGTCCCAAGTCAGAGGTTCAAGAGACCCAGTACTTC. It codes for CASSPKSEVQETQYF.

The chain links TRBV20-1 to TRBJ2-7, with no clear D. This CDR3 comprises 11 residues. The ends were cut back, 6 bases at V and 5 bases at J, with 11 bases in the middle. From germline, CDR1 is DFQATT and CDR2 SNEGSKA (reference sequence). The CDR3 DNA follows: TGCAGTGCCCTAGGGCCGAACGAGCAGTACTTC. Its translation: CSALGPNEQYF.

This clonotype has a count of ten or more. The J gene is TRBJ2-3, the V gene TRBV14, with 7 nucleotides matching TRBD1. The CDR3 is 15 residues long. Looked up from germline, CDR1 is SGHDN and CDR2 is FVKESK. V gave up 4 bases and J gave up 0 bases; unmatched junction bases: 4. This chain's CDR3 is CASSPGQFSTDTQYF. The CDR3 region has the DNA TGTGCCAGCAGCCCGGGACAGTTTAGCACAGATACGCAGTATTTT.